This TCR beta chain was documented in a study of T-cell reconstitution after alpha-beta-depleted transplantation in children. Losses at the gene ends were 5 bases for V and 1 base for J; bases not matched to a gene: 8. The CDR3 is 16 residues long. Germline V gives CDR1 MNHEY, CDR2 SVGEGT. On this clonotype itself: The antigen is unknown.

Study results and caveats: By one year post-transplant, T-cell counts and diversity largely arose from T cells that were newly produced. Day-60 TCRbeta diversity that was high in some patients was derived from surviving recipient T cells and thymic progenitors.

As it was prepared, the TCRbeta library received unique molecular identifiers. One entry per CDR3 protein results from TCRdb running MiXCR on the PCR reads. This sample has 250,000 to 300,000 distinct CDR3 sequences, with roughly 7.8% found just once. The chain has TRBV6-2 or TRBV6-3 and TRBJ1-5; 7 bases map to TRBD1. The sequence came from a female patient aged 2-9 years who had a stem cell transplant for Fanconi anemia, so the T cells may come from the graft donor. The material sequenced was peripheral blood, taken 360 days after TCRalphabeta/CD19-depleted stem cell transplant. CDR3 DNA sequence: TGTGCCAGCAGTAATTCAGGGGGATACAGCAATCAGCCCCAGCATTTT. Residues: CASSNSGGYSNQPQHF.